This T cell receptor (beta chain) is drawn from a study of naive CD8 T cells in extremely preterm neonates. Study results and limitations: Preterm CDR3s were shorter than older groups', with fewer N additions and less trimming.

Concerning this clone: Its antigen is not identified.

This table comes from immunoSEQ multiplex PCR, and its TCRdb copy is limited to in-frame clones, with some not included. Of about 23,000 clones in the sample, about 87% were seen once. Extremely preterm births at roughly 23-27 weeks of gestation supplied the samples. Live Annexin V-negative naive CD3+CD8+CD45RA+CCR7+ T cells were sorted. After removal of 1 base from V and 4 bases from J, the junction contained 0 bases not matched to a gene. This CDR3 has 13 amino acids. In germline, CDR1 is GTSNPN, CDR2 SVGIG (reference sequence). Input material: naive CD8+ T cells from cord blood. The chain joins TRBV30 to TRBJ2-7, with 11 bases fitting TRBD2. This TCR was sampled from a boy who was born preterm. The DNA of the CDR3 is TGTGCCTGGAGTGCTAGCGGGGGGTACGAGCAGTACTTC. Protein sequence: CAWSASGGYEQYF.